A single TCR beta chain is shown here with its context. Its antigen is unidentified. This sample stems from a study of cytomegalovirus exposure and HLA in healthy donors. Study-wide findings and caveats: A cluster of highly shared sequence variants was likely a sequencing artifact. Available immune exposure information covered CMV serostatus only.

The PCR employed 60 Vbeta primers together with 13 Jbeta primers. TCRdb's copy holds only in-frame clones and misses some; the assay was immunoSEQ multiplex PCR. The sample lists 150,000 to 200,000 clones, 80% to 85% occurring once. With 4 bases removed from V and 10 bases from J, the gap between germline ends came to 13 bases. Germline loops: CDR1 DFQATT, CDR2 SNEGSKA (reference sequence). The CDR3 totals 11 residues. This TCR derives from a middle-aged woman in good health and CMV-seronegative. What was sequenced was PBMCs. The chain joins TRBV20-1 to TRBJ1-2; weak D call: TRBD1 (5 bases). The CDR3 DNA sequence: TGCAGTGCTATCGTTGGGGGGTTCTACACCTTC. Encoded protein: CSAIVGGFYTF.